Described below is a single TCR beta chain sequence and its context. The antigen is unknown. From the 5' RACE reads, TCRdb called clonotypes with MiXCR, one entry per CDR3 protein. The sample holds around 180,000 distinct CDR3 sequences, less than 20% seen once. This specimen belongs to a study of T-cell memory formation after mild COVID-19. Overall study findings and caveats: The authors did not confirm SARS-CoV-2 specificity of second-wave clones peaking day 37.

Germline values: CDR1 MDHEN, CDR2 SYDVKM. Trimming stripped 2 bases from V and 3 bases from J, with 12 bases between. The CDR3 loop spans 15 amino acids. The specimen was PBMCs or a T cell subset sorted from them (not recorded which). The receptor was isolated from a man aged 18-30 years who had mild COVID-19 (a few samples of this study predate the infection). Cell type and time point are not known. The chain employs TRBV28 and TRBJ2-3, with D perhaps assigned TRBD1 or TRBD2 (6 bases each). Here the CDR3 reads CASSLRGEGTDTQYF. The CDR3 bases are TGTGCCAGCAGTTTAAGGGGGGAAGGGACAGATACGCAGTATTTT.